Below are 21 T cell receptor beta chains sequenced from a single sample in a study of T cell repertoires in cytomegalovirus infection. TCRdb recomputed calls from the reads with MiXCR, one row per CDR3 protein. In the table there are about 900,000 distinct CDR3 sequences, 30% to 40% of which are singletons. No antigen has been identified for these receptors. The sequences come from cultured CD8+ T cells from PBMCs, collected from culture after CMV antigen stimulation. The receptors were sampled from a human donor in good health (CMV status not recorded). Some clones in this sample may be carry-over from other donors' samples.

This clonotype has a handful of counts. CDR3 DNA sequence: TGTGCCAGCAGCGGGAGGGGATACCCCTACGAGCAGTACTTC. This translates into CASSGRGYPYEQYF. The chain is built from TRBV7-9 and TRBJ2-7; 7 bases are a match to TRBD2. J lost 2 bases, V lost 5 bases, and 6 bases had no gene match. In germline, CDR1 is SEHNR, CDR2 FQNEAQ (reference sequence). The CDR3 sequence is 14 residues long.

This clonotype has a handful of counts. The J gene is TRBJ2-5, the V gene TRBV27, with a weak D call TRBD1 (6 bases). Germline values: CDR1 MNHEY, CDR2 SMNVEV (reference sequence). The ends were cut back, 0 bases at V and 4 bases at J, with 9 bases in the middle. The CDR3 has 14 amino acids. CDR3 DNA: TGTGCCAGCAGTTTATCAGTACAGGGAGAGACCCAGTACTTC. Protein: CASSLSVQGETQYF.

The chain has TRBV6-2 or TRBV6-3 and TRBJ1-1, with D unresolved. The CDR3 spans 14 residues. Germline V lookup: CDR1 MNHEY, CDR2 SVGEGT. The V end lost 2 bases, the J end lost 5 bases, and 12 bases lay between the germline ends. DNA for the CDR3: TGTGCCAGCAGTTACAAGGTCTGGACTACTGAAGCTTTCTTT. Protein sequence: CASSYKVWTTEAFF.

This clonotype showed up many times. The chain joins TRBV7-2 to TRBJ2-5; no reliable D call. This CDR3 is built from 14 residues. Trimming left V 1 base short and J 3 bases short, with 9 bases between. Germline V gives CDR1 SGHTA, CDR2 FQGNSA. Here the CDR3 DNA reads TGTGCCAGCAGCTTAGTGGTGGCGGAAGAGACCCAGTACTTC. It translates to CASSLVVAEETQYF.

The chain employs TRBV6-1 and TRBJ1-6; 10 nucleotides match TRBD1. V lost 4 bases, J lost 9 bases, and 9 bases stayed unmatched. The length of the CDR3 is 16 residues. CDR1 is MNHNS, CDR2 SASEGT, per germline. The CDR3 loop is CASSAPGQGFGSPLHF. As DNA, the CDR3 is TGTGCCAGCAGTGCTCCGGGACAGGGGTTTGGTTCACCCCTCCACTTT.

As for this clonotype: The junction shows a germline mismatch at one end, possibly a read error. The V gene is TRBV11-3, the J gene TRBJ2-5; TRBD1 matches 8 bases. Per germline, CDR1 SGHNT and CDR2 YENEEA. The CDR3 is 14 amino acids. CDR3 protein: CAGSSRGHRETQYF. The CDR3 DNA reads TGTGCCGGCAGCTCCAGGGGGCATCGTGAGACCCAGTACTTC.

This clonotype was picked up many times. The chain has TRBV7-2 and TRBJ2-3, with 10 bases matching TRBD2. The CDR3 has 16 amino acids. The trim removed 2 bases at V and 5 bases at J, leaving 7 bases unmatched. Germline V CDR1 and CDR2: SGHTA, FQGNSA. CDR3 residues: CASSLTSGALGDTQYF. The CDR3 DNA reads TGTGCCAGCAGCTTAACTAGCGGGGCTCTGGGAGATACGCAGTATTTT.

This clonotype was observed a few times. The chain joins TRBV4-1 to TRBJ2-1; D uncertain. Trimming stripped 0 bases from V and 3 bases from J, with 12 bases between. The CDR3 has 16 residues. Per the germline V gene, CDR1 is MGHRA and CDR2 is YSYEKL. The CDR3 protein is CASSQDRFFDYNEQFF. The CDR3 region has the DNA TGCGCCAGCAGCCAAGACCGGTTTTTCGACTACAATGAGCAGTTCTTC.

The V and J genes are TRBV24-1 and TRBJ2-7; 9 nucleotides line up with TRBD1. Germline values: CDR1 KGHDR, CDR2 SFDVKD. The CDR3 totals 15 residues. V shed 5 bases, J shed 4 bases, and the junction held 8 bases outside the gene matches. DNA of the CDR3: TGTGCCACCAGTGGGCCCGGGACAGGGAGTTACGAGCAGTACGTC. Translation: CATSGPGTGSYEQYV.

This clonotype was observed a handful of times. The chain joins TRBV7-9 to TRBJ2-1; D unresolved. Per the germline V gene, CDR1 is SEHNR and CDR2 is FQNEAQ (reference sequence). Trimming took 1 base from V and 2 from J, leaving 12 bases between them. The CDR3 loop spans 16 amino acids. The CDR3 spells CASSLGSHTPYNEQFF. The DNA for the CDR3 is TGTGCCAGCAGCTTAGGGAGCCATACCCCCTACAATGAGCAGTTCTTC.

This rearrangement joins TRBV5-5 to TRBJ2-1; D remains ambiguous. CDR1 is SGHKS and CDR2 is YYEKEE in the germline V gene (reference sequence). The CDR3 is 16 residues long. The V end was cut by 4 bases, the J end by 6 bases, with 20 bases between. The CDR3 spells CASSPYGPRSLNEQFF. DNA of the CDR3: TGTGCCAGCAGCCCCTATGGTCCGCGGAGCCTCAATGAGCAGTTCTTC.

A word on this clonotype: One end of the junction does not line up with germline, which may come from a read error. This sequence joins TRBV7-2 and TRBJ1-2; TRBD1 is a possible D gene (5 bases). This CDR3 contains 15 residues. Germline lookup yields CDR1 SGHTA and CDR2 FQGNSA. As DNA, the CDR3 is TGTGCCAGCAGCTTTCGCGGGACGGTTAACTATGGCCACACCTTC. Translated, it gives CASSFRGTVNYGHTF.

A few counts support this clonotype. The chain combines TRBV20-1 with TRBJ2-7; 7 nucleotides line up with TRBD2. V lost 3 bases and J lost 0; bases outside the gene matches: 5. Germline loops: CDR1 DFQATT, CDR2 SNEGSKA (reference sequence). The length of the CDR3 is 14 residues. The CDR3 sequence is CSARSRTSSYEQYV. The DNA for the CDR3 is TGCAGTGCTAGGTCCCGGACTAGCTCCTACGAGCAGTACGTC.

This clonotype appeared a few times. The chain is built from TRBV5-6 and TRBJ2-1; tentative D call: TRBD2 (7 bases). The V and J ends lost 0 bases and 7 bases respectively, with 11 bases between them. Germline assignment: CDR1 SGHDT and CDR2 YYEEEE. This CDR3 contains 14 residues. CDR3 DNA sequence: TGTGCCAGCAGCTTGGTGGGGGGGCCGAATGAGCAGTTCTTC. Translation gives CASSLVGGPNEQFF.

This rearrangement joins TRBV7-8 to TRBJ1-4, with 8 nucleotides matching TRBD1. CDR1 is SGHVS and CDR2 is FQNEAQ in the germline V gene. The V and J ends lost 2 bases and 7 bases, in that order; junction bases with no gene match: 3. The CDR3 loop spans 14 amino acids. CDR3 sequence: CASSLTRGREKLFF. DNA for the CDR3: TGTGCCAGCAGCTTAACCAGGGGGCGTGAAAAACTGTTTTTT.

The chain is built from TRBV27 and TRBJ1-2; 9 nucleotides align to TRBD1. CDR3 size: 16 residues. Germline values: CDR1 MNHEY, CDR2 SMNVEV (reference sequence). Unmatched junction bases numbered 11, after V lost 5 bases and J lost 4 bases. The CDR3 loop is CASSPAGTGLFYGYTF. For the CDR3, the DNA is TGTGCCAGCAGTCCCGCCGGGACAGGGCTATTCTATGGCTACACCTTC.

This clonotype was seen many times. DNA for the CDR3: TGTGCCAGCAGCTTAGCTACCGGGGGATCCACTGAAGCTTTCTTT. Translating gives CASSLATGGSTEAFF. The chain carries TRBV7-6 and TRBJ1-1, with D perhaps TRBD1 (5 bases). Germline CDR1 and CDR2: SGHVS and FNYEAQ. CDR3 length: 15 residues. Trimming took off 0 bases at V and 4 bases at J, with 12 bases between the two ends.

This clonotype has a handful of counts. This chain uses TRBV7-9 with TRBJ2-1, with D hard to call. The V end lost 11 bases, the J end lost 0 bases, and 11 bases lay between the germline ends. Germline loops: CDR1 SEHNR, CDR2 FQNEAQ (reference sequence). CDR3 length equals 13 residues. CDR3 DNA: TGTGCCCCGGCTCCGAGCTCCTACAATGAGCAGTTCTTC. Amino acid sequence: CAPAPSSYNEQFF.

This clonotype was found a few times. The genes are TRBV25-1 and TRBJ1-3, with D hard to call. Germline-derived CDR1 and CDR2 are MGHDK and SYGVNS. CDR3 length equals 13 residues. V shed 3 bases and J shed 3 bases, with 6 bases lying between them. In DNA form, the CDR3 reads TGTGCCAGCAGTGAGGGATTTGGAAACACCATATATTTT. Encoded protein: CASSEGFGNTIYF.

This clonotype came up a few times. The V gene is TRBV12-3 or TRBV12-4, the J gene TRBJ1-5; TRBD1 agrees at 8 bases. Trimming took 2 bases from V and 5 from J; bases not matched to a gene: 8. The CDR3 is made up of 16 amino acids. In DNA, the CDR3 is TGTGCCAGCAGTTTACCGGGACAGGCAGGGTATCAGCCCCAGCATTTT. Translation gives CASSLPGQAGYQPQHF.

The rearrangement uses TRBV28 and TRBJ2-1, with TRBD1 matching over 7 bases. V dropped 4 bases and J dropped 6; count of bases not matched to a gene: 18. The CDR3 has 18 residues. Germline V gene lookup returns CDR1 MDHEN and CDR2 SYDVKM. CDR3 loop: CASSSINDRVLIGNEQFF. The CDR3 DNA reads as TGTGCCAGCAGTTCAATCAACGACAGGGTTTTGATTGGCAATGAGCAGTTCTTC.